A selection of T cell receptor beta chains follows, all from one sample in a study of human T cells and chemical hapten exposure. TCRdb itself ran the RACE reads through MiXCR, one entry per CDR3 protein. The sample lists a few hundred thousand distinct CDR3 sequences; over 5% were seen once. The sample consisted of whole blood, taken in connection with sensitization to the hapten diphenylcyclopropenone (DPC). The receptor source for this set is a woman younger than 35 with alopecia areata. Some clones in this sample may be carry-over from other donors' samples. The CDR3 runs from the conserved cysteine through the conserved F or W. The D gene is left open where the match is weak. Clone size appears in some rows only: once, few, many, or a class for an expanded clone.

j_gene: TRBJ2-1; v_gene: TRBV7-2; d_gene: TRBD2; abundance: .; CDR3nt: TGTGCCAGCAGCTTGGAAGGACTAGCGGGGATGAATGAGCAGTTCTTC; CDR3aa: CASSLEGLAGMNEQFF
j_gene: TRBJ1-2; v_gene: TRBV28; d_gene: .; abundance: many; CDR3nt: TGTGCCAGTCTCCAACAGGGTAGTATTAACTATGGCTACACCTTC; CDR3aa: CASLQQGSINYGYTF
j_gene: TRBJ2-7; v_gene: TRBV15; d_gene: .; abundance: .; CDR3nt: TGTGCCACCAGCAAAGGAGAGGCGGGCGCCTACGAGCAGTACTTC; CDR3aa: CATSKGEAGAYEQYF
j_gene: TRBJ1-1; v_gene: TRBV6-6; d_gene: .; abundance: many; CDR3nt: TGTGCCAGCAGCCCTATCTTACAGGGACCCTACACTGAAGCTTTCTTT; CDR3aa: CASSPILQGPYTEAFF
j_gene: TRBJ2-7; v_gene: TRBV2; d_gene: TRBD1; abundance: .; CDR3nt: TGTGCCAGCAGTGAATACCAGACAGGGGTTGAGGACGAGCAGTACTTC; CDR3aa: CASSEYQTGVEDEQYF
j_gene: TRBJ2-4; v_gene: TRBV6-2/TRBV6-3; d_gene: .; abundance: few; CDR3nt: TGTGCCAGCAGTTCTAGCGATCGGGACATTCAGTACTTC; CDR3aa: CASSSSDRDIQYF
j_gene: TRBJ1-1; v_gene: TRBV6-5; d_gene: TRBD1; abundance: .; CDR3nt: TGTGCCAGCAGTTACCGTCGACAGGGGAACACTGAAGCTTTCTTT; CDR3aa: CASSYRRQGNTEAFF
j_gene: TRBJ1-2; v_gene: TRBV29-1; d_gene: .; abundance: few; CDR3nt: TGCAGCGTTGATGAAGTTGTAGTGTCCTATGGCTACACCTTC; CDR3aa: CSVDEVVVSYGYTF
j_gene: TRBJ2-3; v_gene: TRBV28; d_gene: TRBD2; abundance: many; CDR3nt: TGTGCCAGCAGTATAGCGGGGGGGCCTAGCACAGATACGCAGTATTTT; CDR3aa: CASSIAGGPSTDTQYF
j_gene: TRBJ1-2; v_gene: TRBV20-1; d_gene: TRBD1; abundance: many; CDR3nt: TGCAGTGCCAAGAGTCCGGGACAGCCTAATTCCAACTATGGCTACACCTTC; CDR3aa: CSAKSPGQPNSNYGYTF
j_gene: TRBJ1-1; v_gene: TRBV6-6; d_gene: TRBD1; abundance: .; CDR3nt: TGTGCCAGCAGGGCCACAGGGGAAACTGAAGCTTTCTTT; CDR3aa: CASRATGETEAFF
j_gene: TRBJ1-1; v_gene: TRBV7-8; d_gene: TRBD1; abundance: few; CDR3nt: TGTGCCAGCAGCTTTTTTTTCAGCGACAGGGCAAAAGCTTTCTTT; CDR3aa: CASSFFFSDRAKAFF
j_gene: TRBJ2-4; v_gene: TRBV9; d_gene: .; abundance: few; CDR3nt: TGTGCCAGCAGCGTAGTATGGGGCGACATTCAGTACTTC; CDR3aa: CASSVVWGDIQYF
j_gene: TRBJ2-3; v_gene: TRBV4-1; d_gene: TRBD1; abundance: .; CDR3nt: TGCGCCAGCAGCCAACTTGGACAGGCAGATACGCAGTATTTT; CDR3aa: CASSQLGQADTQYF
j_gene: TRBJ1-6; v_gene: TRBV6-5; d_gene: .; abundance: many; CDR3nt: .; CDR3aa: CASSSSGANSPLHF
j_gene: TRBJ2-3; v_gene: TRBV7-3; d_gene: TRBD2; abundance: many; CDR3nt: TGTGCCAGCAGCCCTGGGACTAGCTTGCTCACAGATACGCAGTATTTT; CDR3aa: CASSPGTSLLTDTQYF
j_gene: TRBJ2-4; v_gene: TRBV12-3/TRBV12-4; d_gene: TRBD1; abundance: many; CDR3nt: TGTGCCAGCAGTTTAAACGACAGGGTGAACATTCAGTACTTC; CDR3aa: CASSLNDRVNIQYF
j_gene: TRBJ2-7; v_gene: TRBV20-1; d_gene: .; abundance: .; CDR3nt: TGCAGTGCTAGAGATCAAACACCCGAGTCTCCCTACGAGCAGTACTTC; CDR3aa: CSARDQTPESPYEQYF
j_gene: TRBJ1-1; v_gene: TRBV27; d_gene: .; abundance: few; CDR3nt: TGTGCCAGCAGTTTCCGGCAGGGGACTGAAGCTTTCTTT; CDR3aa: CASSFRQGTEAFF
j_gene: TRBJ1-5; v_gene: TRBV5-1; d_gene: .; abundance: many; CDR3nt: TGCGCCAGCAGCTTGGATGGGGGAAGCAATCAGCCCCAGCATTTT; CDR3aa: CASSLDGGSNQPQHF
j_gene: TRBJ2-3; v_gene: TRBV7-9; d_gene: .; abundance: few; CDR3nt: TGTGCCAGCAGCTCCGGACTTATCCCCACAGATACGCAGTATTTT; CDR3aa: CASSSGLIPTDTQYF
j_gene: TRBJ2-1; v_gene: TRBV11-2; d_gene: TRBD2; abundance: few; CDR3nt: TGTGCCAGCAGACCTACTAGCGGGGGGGAGGCTGAGCAGTTCTTC; CDR3aa: CASRPTSGGEAEQFF
j_gene: TRBJ2-2; v_gene: TRBV7-2; d_gene: TRBD2; abundance: .; CDR3nt: TGTGCCAGCAGCTTAGTCGGACTAGCGGGGGGCGGGGAGCTGTTTTTT; CDR3aa: CASSLVGLAGGGELFF
j_gene: TRBJ2-3; v_gene: TRBV7-9; d_gene: TRBD1; abundance: .; CDR3nt: TGTGCCAGCAGCCTAGGACAGGACGGAACAGATACGCAGTATTTT; CDR3aa: CASSLGQDGTDTQYF
j_gene: TRBJ2-1; v_gene: TRBV6-2/TRBV6-3; d_gene: .; abundance: few; CDR3nt: TGTGCCAGCAGCTGGATGGGAGACAATGAGCAGTTCTTC; CDR3aa: CASSWMGDNEQFF
j_gene: TRBJ1-4; v_gene: TRBV4-3; d_gene: .; abundance: .; CDR3nt: TGCGCCAGCAGCCAAGACACGTTTAATGAAAAACTGTTTTTT; CDR3aa: CASSQDTFNEKLFF
j_gene: TRBJ2-1; v_gene: TRBV6-1; d_gene: .; abundance: few; CDR3nt: TGTGCCAGCAGTGAAGCCTATTACGAGTACAATGAGCAGTTCTTC; CDR3aa: CASSEAYYEYNEQFF
j_gene: TRBJ1-5; v_gene: TRBV5-1; d_gene: .; abundance: many; CDR3nt: TGCGCCAGCAGAGCAGATAGCAATCAGCCCCAGCATTTT; CDR3aa: CASRADSNQPQHF
j_gene: TRBJ1-2; v_gene: TRBV7-9; d_gene: TRBD1; abundance: .; CDR3nt: TGTGCCAGCAGCGTCGGACAGGGGGCGAGAGGCTACACCTTC; CDR3aa: CASSVGQGARGYTF
j_gene: TRBJ2-6; v_gene: TRBV6-5; d_gene: .; abundance: few; CDR3nt: TGTGCCACTACCCTTGGAGGCTCTGGGGCCAACGTCCTGACTTTC; CDR3aa: CATTLGGSGANVLTF
j_gene: TRBJ2-7; v_gene: TRBV2; d_gene: TRBD1; abundance: many; CDR3nt: TGTGCCAGCAAATATTCGGGACAGTCCTACGAGCAGTACTTC; CDR3aa: CASKYSGQSYEQYF
j_gene: TRBJ2-7; v_gene: TRBV27; d_gene: .; abundance: .; CDR3nt: TGTGCCAGCAGCTGGGACATACCATCCCTATCCTACGAGCAGTACTTC; CDR3aa: CASSWDIPSLSYEQYF
j_gene: TRBJ1-4; v_gene: TRBV6-5; d_gene: TRBD1; abundance: .; CDR3nt: TGTGCCAGCAGCCGGACAGGGCTGGAAAAACTGTTTTTT; CDR3aa: CASSRTGLEKLFF
j_gene: TRBJ1-6; v_gene: TRBV7-9; d_gene: .; abundance: many; CDR3nt: TGTGCCAGCAGTTTTAACAATTCACCCCTCCACTTT; CDR3aa: CASSFNNSPLHF
j_gene: TRBJ2-5; v_gene: TRBV5-1; d_gene: TRBD2; abundance: many; CDR3nt: TGCGCCAGCAGCTGGGGACTAGCGGCTTACGAGACCCAGTACTTC; CDR3aa: CASSWGLAAYETQYF
j_gene: TRBJ1-2; v_gene: TRBV5-1; d_gene: TRBD1; abundance: many; CDR3nt: TGCGCCAGCAGCGGAGGACAGGGGGCCGCTGATGGCTACACCTTC; CDR3aa: CASSGGQGAADGYTF
j_gene: TRBJ2-3; v_gene: TRBV7-2; d_gene: .; abundance: many; CDR3nt: TGTGCCAGCAGCTTAGGCGGGATCGGTACAGATACGCAGTATTTT; CDR3aa: CASSLGGIGTDTQYF
j_gene: TRBJ1-2; v_gene: TRBV5-6; d_gene: .; abundance: many; CDR3nt: TGTGCCAGCAGCTTTGCAGGGGACTATGGCTACACCTTC; CDR3aa: CASSFAGDYGYTF
j_gene: TRBJ2-4; v_gene: TRBV5-5; d_gene: .; abundance: many; CDR3nt: TGTGCCAGCAGCTTCGACAATTTGCAAAACATTCAGTACTTC; CDR3aa: CASSFDNLQNIQYF
j_gene: TRBJ1-5; v_gene: TRBV20-1; d_gene: TRBD1; abundance: .; CDR3nt: TGCAGTGCTAGAGATATAGCCACCGACAGGGCTGATCAGCCCCAGCATTTT; CDR3aa: CSARDIATDRADQPQHF
j_gene: TRBJ1-2; v_gene: TRBV6-5; d_gene: .; abundance: few; CDR3nt: TGTGCCAGCGGGGAACAGGGCCCACCTGGCGGCTACACCTTC; CDR3aa: CASGEQGPPGGYTF
j_gene: TRBJ1-2; v_gene: TRBV12-3/TRBV12-4; d_gene: TRBD1; abundance: many; CDR3nt: TGTGCCAGCAGTCGACAGGGGGCGCATGGCTACACCTTC; CDR3aa: CASSRQGAHGYTF
j_gene: TRBJ2-7; v_gene: TRBV18; d_gene: TRBD1; abundance: few; CDR3nt: TGTGCCAGCTCACCGGACAGGGAGCAGTACTTC; CDR3aa: CASSPDREQYF
j_gene: TRBJ1-2; v_gene: TRBV2; d_gene: .; abundance: few; CDR3nt: TGTGCCAGCACCGCCCGTGGGGGATATGGCTACACCTTC; CDR3aa: CASTARGGYGYTF
j_gene: TRBJ2-1; v_gene: TRBV20-1; d_gene: TRBD1; abundance: few; CDR3nt: TGCAGTGCCAAGGGACAGGGAGGAGTAAATGAGCAGTTCTTC; CDR3aa: CSAKGQGGVNEQFF
j_gene: TRBJ1-2; v_gene: TRBV27; d_gene: .; abundance: few; CDR3nt: TGTGCCAGCAGTTTGGGGGGCAGGGGAAATGGCTACACCTTC; CDR3aa: CASSLGGRGNGYTF